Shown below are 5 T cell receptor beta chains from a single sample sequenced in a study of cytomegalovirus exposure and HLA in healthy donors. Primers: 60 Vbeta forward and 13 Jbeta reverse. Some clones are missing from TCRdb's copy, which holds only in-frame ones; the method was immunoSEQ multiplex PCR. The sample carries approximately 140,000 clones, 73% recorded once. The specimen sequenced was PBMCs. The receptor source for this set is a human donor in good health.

This chain's CDR3 is CASSWWSDNEQFF. The CDR3 region has the DNA TGCGCCAGCAGCTGGTGGTCGGACAATGAGCAGTTCTTC. V is TRBV5-1 and J is TRBJ2-1; D ambiguous. Germline V gives CDR1 SGHRS, CDR2 YFSETQ. The CDR3 is 13 amino acids. Trimming took 3 bases from V and 5 from J, leaving 9 bases between them.

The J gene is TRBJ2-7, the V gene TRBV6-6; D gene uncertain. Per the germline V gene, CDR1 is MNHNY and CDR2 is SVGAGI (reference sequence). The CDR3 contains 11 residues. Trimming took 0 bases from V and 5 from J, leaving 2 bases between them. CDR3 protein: CASSYSNEQYF. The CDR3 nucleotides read TGTGCCAGCAGTTACTCTAACGAGCAGTACTTC.

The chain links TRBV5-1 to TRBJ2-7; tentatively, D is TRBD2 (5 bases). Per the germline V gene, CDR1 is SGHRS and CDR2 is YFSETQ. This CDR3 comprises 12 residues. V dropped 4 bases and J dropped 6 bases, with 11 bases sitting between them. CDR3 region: CASSLNGGEQYF. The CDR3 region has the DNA TGCGCCAGCAGCCTTAACGGAGGCGAGCAGTACTTC.

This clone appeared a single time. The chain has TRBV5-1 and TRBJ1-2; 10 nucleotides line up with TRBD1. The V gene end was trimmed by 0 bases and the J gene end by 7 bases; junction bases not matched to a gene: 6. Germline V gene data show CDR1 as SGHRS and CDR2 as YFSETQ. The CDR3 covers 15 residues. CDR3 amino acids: CASSLATGGASGYTF. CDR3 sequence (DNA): TGCGCCAGCAGCTTGGCGACAGGGGGCGCGTCTGGCTACACCTTC.

CDR3: CASNTGSSGYTF. CDR3 bases: TGTGCCAGCAATACTGGGAGTAGTGGCTACACCTTC. This chain uses TRBV28 with TRBJ1-2; D gene uncertain. V lost 7 bases and J lost 7, with 13 bases in between. Per germline, CDR1 MDHEN and CDR2 SYDVKM. This CDR3 is 12 amino acids long.